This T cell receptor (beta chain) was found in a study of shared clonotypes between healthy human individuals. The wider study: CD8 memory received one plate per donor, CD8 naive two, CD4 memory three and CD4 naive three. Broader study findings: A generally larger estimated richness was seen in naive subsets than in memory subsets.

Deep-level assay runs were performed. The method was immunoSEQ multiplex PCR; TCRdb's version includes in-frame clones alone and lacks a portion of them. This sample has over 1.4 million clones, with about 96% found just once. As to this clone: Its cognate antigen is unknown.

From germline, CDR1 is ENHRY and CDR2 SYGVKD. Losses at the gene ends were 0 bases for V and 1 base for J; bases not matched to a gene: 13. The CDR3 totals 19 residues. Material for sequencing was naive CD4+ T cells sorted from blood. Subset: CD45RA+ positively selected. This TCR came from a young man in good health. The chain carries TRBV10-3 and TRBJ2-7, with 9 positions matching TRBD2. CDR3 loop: CAISESVWREGRRSYEQYF. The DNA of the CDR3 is TGTGCCATCAGTGAGTCAGTCTGGCGGGAGGGCCGCAGATCCTACGAGCAGTACTTC.